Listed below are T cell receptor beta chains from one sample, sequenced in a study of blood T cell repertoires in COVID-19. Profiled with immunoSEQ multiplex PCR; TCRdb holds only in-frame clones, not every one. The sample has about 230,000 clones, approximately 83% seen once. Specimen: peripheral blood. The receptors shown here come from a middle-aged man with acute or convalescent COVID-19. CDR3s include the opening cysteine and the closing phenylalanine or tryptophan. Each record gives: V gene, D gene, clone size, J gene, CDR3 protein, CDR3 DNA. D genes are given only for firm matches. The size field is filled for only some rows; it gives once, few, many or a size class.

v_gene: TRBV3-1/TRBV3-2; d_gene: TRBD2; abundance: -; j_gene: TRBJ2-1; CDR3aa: CASSQVSGRGEQFF; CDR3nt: TGTGCCAGCAGCCAAGTGTCCGGGAGGGGTGAGCAGTTCTTC
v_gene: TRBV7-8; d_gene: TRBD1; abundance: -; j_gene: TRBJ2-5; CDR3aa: CASSLADRGQETQYF; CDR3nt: TGTGCCAGCAGCTTAGCAGACAGGGGTCAAGAGACCCAGTACTTC
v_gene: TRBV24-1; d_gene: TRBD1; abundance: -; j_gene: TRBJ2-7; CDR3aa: CATSDLNRGSGEQYF; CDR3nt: TGTGCCACCAGTGATTTGAACAGGGGATCGGGGGAGCAGTACTTC
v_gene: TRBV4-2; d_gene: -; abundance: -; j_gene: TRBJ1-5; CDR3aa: CASSQVGGSQPQHF; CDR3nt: TGTGCCAGCAGCCAAGTGGGGGGGAGTCAGCCCCAGCATTTT
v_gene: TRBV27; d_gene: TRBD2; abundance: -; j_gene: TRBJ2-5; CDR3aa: CASRSRKLAGGPGQETQYF; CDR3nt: TGTGCCAGCAGATCCCGTAAACTAGCGGGAGGGCCGGGACAAGAGACCCAGTACTTC
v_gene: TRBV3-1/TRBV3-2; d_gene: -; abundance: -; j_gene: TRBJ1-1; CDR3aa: CASSQGGTEAFF; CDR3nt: TGTGCCAGCAGTCAAGGAGGCACTGAAGCTTTCTTT
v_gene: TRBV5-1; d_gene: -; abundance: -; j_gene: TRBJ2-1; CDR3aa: CASSLEVGVGYNEQFF; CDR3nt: TGCGCCAGCAGCTTGGAAGTGGGAGTCGGGTACAATGAGCAGTTCTTC
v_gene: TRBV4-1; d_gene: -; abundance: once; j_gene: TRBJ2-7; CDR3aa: CASSQEAGGTYEQYF; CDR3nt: TGCGCCAGCAGCCAAGAGGCGGGCGGTACCTACGAGCAGTACTTC
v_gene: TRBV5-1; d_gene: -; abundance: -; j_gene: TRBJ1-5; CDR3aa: CASSLASGSNQPQHF; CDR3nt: TGCGCCAGCAGCTTGGCCTCAGGCAGCAATCAGCCCCAGCATTTT
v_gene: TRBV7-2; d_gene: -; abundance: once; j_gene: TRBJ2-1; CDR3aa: CASSLSGTNEQFF; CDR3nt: TGTGCCAGCAGCTTATCCGGGACTAATGAGCAGTTCTTC
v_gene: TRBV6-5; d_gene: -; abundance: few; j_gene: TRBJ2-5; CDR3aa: CASSSLSGETQYF; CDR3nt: TGTGCCAGCAGTAGCTTATCAGGGGAGACCCAGTACTTC
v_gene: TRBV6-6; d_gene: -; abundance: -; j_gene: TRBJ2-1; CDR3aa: CASSSYYYNEQFF; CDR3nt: TGTGCCAGCAGTTCTTACTATTACAATGAGCAGTTCTTC
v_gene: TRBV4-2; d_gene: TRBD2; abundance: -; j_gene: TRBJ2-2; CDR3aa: CASSSESGSRDGELFF; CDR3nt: TGTGCCAGCTCTTCCGAGAGCGGGAGTAGGGACGGGGAGCTGTTTTTT
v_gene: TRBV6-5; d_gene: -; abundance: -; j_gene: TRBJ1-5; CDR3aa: CASGPSGGSYQPQHF; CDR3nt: TGTGCCAGCGGTCCCTCAGGCGGGTCTTATCAGCCCCAGCATTTT
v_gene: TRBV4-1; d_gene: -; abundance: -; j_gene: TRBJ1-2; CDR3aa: CASSQSYPTPYGYTF; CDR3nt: TGCGCCAGCAGCCAATCTTATCCGACTCCATATGGCTACACCTTC
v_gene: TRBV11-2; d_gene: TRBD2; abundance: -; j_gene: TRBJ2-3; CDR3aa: CASSIAGEGPDTQYF; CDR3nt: TGTGCCAGCAGTATAGCGGGAGAGGGACCAGATACGCAGTATTTT
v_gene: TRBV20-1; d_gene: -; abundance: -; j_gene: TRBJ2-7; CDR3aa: CSAPEGREQYF; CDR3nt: TGCAGTGCCCCAGAGGGGAGGGAGCAGTACTTC
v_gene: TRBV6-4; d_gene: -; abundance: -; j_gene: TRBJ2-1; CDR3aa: CASSFQTRGEQFF; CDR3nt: TGTGCCAGCAGTTTTCAGACCCGAGGTGAGCAGTTCTTC
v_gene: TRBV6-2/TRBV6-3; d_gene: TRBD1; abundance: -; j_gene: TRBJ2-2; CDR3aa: CASSPGTGGAGELFF; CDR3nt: TGTGCCAGCAGCCCCGGGACAGGGGGTGCCGGGGAGCTGTTTTTT
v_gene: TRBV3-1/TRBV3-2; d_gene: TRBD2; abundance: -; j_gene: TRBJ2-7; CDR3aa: CASSQGLAGGQQYF; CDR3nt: TGTGCCAGCAGCCAAGGTCTAGCGGGAGGGCAACAGTACTTC
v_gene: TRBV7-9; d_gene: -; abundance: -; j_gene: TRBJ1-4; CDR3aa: CASSTTGEPNEKLFF; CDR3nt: TGTGCCAGCAGCACCACAGGCGAACCTAATGAAAAACTGTTTTTT
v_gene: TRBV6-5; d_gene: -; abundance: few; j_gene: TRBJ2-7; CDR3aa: CASSYFGGAPHEQYF; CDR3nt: TGTGCCAGCAGTTACTTTGGTGGGGCGCCTCACGAGCAGTACTTC
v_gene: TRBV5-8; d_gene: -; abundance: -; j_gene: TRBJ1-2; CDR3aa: CASSFPDTF; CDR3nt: TGTGCCAGCAGCTTTCCGGACACCTTC
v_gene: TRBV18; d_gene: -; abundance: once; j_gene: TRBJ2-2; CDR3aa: CASSPNLGQGNTGELFF; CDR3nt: TGTGCCAGCTCACCAAACTTAGGGCAGGGAAACACCGGGGAGCTGTTTTTT
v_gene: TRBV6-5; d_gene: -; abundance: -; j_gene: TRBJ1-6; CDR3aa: CASSTRGDTILHF; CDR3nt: TGTGCCAGCTCCACCCGGGGGGACACGATCCTCCACTTT
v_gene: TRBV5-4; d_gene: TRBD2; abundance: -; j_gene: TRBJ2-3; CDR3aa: CASSLAPLADTQYF; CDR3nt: TGTGCCAGCAGCTTGGCCCCACTAGCGGATACGCAGTATTTT
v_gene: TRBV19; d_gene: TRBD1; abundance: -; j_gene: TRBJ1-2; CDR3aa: CASSTTGGGDGYTF; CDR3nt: TGTGCCAGTAGTACGACAGGGGGCGGCGATGGCTACACCTTC
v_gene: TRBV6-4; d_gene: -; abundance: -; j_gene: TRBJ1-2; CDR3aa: CASSDREGEVGYTF; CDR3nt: TGTGCCAGCAGTGATCGGGAGGGAGAGGTCGGCTACACCTTC
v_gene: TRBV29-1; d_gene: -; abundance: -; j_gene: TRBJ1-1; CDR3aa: CSTMALNTEAFF; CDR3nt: TGCAGCACGATGGCTTTGAACACTGAAGCTTTCTTT
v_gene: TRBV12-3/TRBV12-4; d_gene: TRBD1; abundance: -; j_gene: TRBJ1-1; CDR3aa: CASSRQGIEAFF; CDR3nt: TGTGCCAGCAGCCGACAGGGGATTGAAGCTTTCTTT
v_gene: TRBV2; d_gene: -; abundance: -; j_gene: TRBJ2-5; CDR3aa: CASINGVRETQYF; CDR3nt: TGTGCCAGCATAAACGGGGTGAGGGAGACCCAGTACTTC
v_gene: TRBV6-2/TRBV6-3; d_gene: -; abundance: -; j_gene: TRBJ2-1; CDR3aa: CASSGDVAGGVRREQFF; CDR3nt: TGTGCCAGCAGTGGGGATGTTGCGGGTGGCGTGCGCCGGGAGCAGTTCTTC
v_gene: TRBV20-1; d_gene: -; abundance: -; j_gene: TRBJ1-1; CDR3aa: CSASRQASSEAFF; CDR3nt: TGCAGTGCTAGTCGCCAGGCCTCGAGTGAAGCTTTCTTT